This T cell receptor (beta chain) was profiled in a study of T cell clonotyping in hematopoietic cell transplantation. Study summary: Recipients' pretransplant samples followed cytoreduction.

Sample time point: recipient sample about 28 days before transplant, after cytoreduction. Recipients were bled about 28 days pretransplant and at posttransplant days 30, 100, 180. General study points: At the given depth, recipient repertoires were over 95% de novo clonotypes. Pathologically expanded recipient clonotypes increased progressively from day 30 to day 180 as diversity fell.

Remarks on this clone: Its matching antigen is unknown.

TCRdb's table, derived via immunoSEQ multiplex PCR, lists solely in-frame clones and lacks some. This table has about 76,000 clones, 95% to 97% appearing once. This clonotype was obtained from a woman in her forties or fifties with acute myeloid leukemia. Some clones in this sample may be carry-over from other donors' samples. The sequencing used peripheral blood mononuclear cells, collected before stem cell transplant.

The CDR3 region is CASSFGNYEQYF. For the CDR3, the DNA is TGTGCCAGCAGCTTTGGCAACTACGAGCAGTACTTC. The chain is built from TRBV7-9 and TRBJ2-7, with unresolved D. Germline CDR1 SEHNR, CDR2 FQNEAQ (reference sequence). There are 12 residues in the CDR3. V was shortened by 3 bases and J by 3 bases, with 6 bases between the two germline ends.